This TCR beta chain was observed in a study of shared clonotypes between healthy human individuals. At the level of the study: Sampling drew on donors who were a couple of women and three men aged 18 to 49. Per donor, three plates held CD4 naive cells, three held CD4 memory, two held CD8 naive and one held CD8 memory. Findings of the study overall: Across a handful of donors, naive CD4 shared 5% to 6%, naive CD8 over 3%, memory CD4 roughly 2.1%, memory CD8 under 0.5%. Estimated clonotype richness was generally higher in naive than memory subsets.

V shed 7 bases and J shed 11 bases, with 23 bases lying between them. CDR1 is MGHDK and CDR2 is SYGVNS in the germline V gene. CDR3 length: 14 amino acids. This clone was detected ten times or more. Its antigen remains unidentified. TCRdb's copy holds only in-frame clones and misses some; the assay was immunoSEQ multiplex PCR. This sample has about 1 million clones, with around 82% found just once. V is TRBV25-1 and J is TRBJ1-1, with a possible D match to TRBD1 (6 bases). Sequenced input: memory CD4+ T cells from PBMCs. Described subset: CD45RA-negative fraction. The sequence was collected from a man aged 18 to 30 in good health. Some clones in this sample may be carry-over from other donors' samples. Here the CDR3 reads CASKDWQGHGAAFF. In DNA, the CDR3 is TGTGCCAGCAAAGACTGGCAGGGGCACGGGGCTGCTTTCTTT.